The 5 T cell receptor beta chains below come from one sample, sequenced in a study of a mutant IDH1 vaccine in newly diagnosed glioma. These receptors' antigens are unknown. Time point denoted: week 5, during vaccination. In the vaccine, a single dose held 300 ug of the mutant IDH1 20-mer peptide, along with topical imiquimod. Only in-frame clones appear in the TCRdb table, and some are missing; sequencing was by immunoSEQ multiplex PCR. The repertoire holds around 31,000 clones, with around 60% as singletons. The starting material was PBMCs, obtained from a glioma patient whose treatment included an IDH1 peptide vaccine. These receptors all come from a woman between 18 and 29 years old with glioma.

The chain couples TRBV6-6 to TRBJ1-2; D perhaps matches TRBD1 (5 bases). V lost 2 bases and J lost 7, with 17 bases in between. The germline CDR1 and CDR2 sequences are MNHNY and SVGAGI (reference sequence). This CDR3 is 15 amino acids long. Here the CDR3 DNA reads TGTGCCAGCAGTTACACAGGCCTACTTGAGGGTGGCTACACCTTC. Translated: CASSYTGLLEGGYTF.

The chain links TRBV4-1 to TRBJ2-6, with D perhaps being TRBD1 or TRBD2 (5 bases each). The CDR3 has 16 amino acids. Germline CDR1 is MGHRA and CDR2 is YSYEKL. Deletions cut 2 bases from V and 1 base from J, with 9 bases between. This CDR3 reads CASSQQWGSGANVLTF. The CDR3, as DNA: TGCGCCAGCAGCCAACAGTGGGGGTCTGGGGCCAACGTCCTGACTTTC.

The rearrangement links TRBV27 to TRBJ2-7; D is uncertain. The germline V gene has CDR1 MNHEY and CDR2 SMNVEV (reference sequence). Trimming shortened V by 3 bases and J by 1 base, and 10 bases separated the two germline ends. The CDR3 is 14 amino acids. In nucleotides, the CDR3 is TGTGCCAGCAGTTTGTTTCCTCAATCCTACGAGCAGTACTTC. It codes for CASSLFPQSYEQYF.

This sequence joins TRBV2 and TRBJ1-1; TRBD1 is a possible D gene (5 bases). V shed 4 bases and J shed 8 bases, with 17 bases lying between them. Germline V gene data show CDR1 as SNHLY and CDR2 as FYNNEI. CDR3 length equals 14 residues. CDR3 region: CASSAGHVTPEAFF. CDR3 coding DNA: TGTGCCAGCAGTGCAGGACACGTAACCCCCGAAGCTTTCTTT.

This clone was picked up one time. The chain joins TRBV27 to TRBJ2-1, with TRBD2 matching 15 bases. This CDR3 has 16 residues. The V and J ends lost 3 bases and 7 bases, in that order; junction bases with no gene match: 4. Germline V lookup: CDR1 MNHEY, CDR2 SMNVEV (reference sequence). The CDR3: CASSFYGLAGGNEQFF. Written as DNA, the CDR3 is TGTGCCAGCAGTTTCTACGGACTAGCGGGGGGGAATGAGCAGTTCTTC.